The clone carrying this T cell receptor (beta chain) was found a few times. The CDR3 has 16 amino acids. The V end was cut by 1 base, the J end by 0 bases, with 13 bases between. CDR1 SGHDN and CDR2 FVKESK come from the germline V gene. The PCR made use of 60 Vbeta and 13 Jbeta primers. In the original workflow: An analysis that came later counted 80 million or so unique TCR beta chains, 10 million to 12 million shared. Produced via immunoSEQ multiplex PCR; TCRdb's table is partial and in-frame only. V, J and clone size reflect that table, while D and trimming were determined from the DNA. The sample includes 150,000 or so clones, around 84% seen only once; the top ten take roughly 2.1%. The data are from a study of cytomegalovirus exposure and HLA in healthy donors.

This chain links TRBV14 with TRBJ2-7; maybe TRBD2 (7 bases). This TCR derives from a man aged 18 to 29 in good health and CMV-seronegative. Input material: PBMCs. In nucleotides, the CDR3 is TGTGCCAGCAGCCAAGTGGGGGGGCCGAGCTCCTACGAGCAGTACTTC. Its translation: CASSQVGGPSSYEQYF. Variable domain in full (rest from reference TRBV14 and TRBJ2-7): EAGVTQFPSHSVIEKGQTVTLRCDPISGHDNLYWYRRVMGKEIKFLLHFVKESKQDESGMPNNRFLAERTGGTYSTLKVQPAELEDSGVYFCASSQVGGPSSYEQYFGPGTRLTVT.